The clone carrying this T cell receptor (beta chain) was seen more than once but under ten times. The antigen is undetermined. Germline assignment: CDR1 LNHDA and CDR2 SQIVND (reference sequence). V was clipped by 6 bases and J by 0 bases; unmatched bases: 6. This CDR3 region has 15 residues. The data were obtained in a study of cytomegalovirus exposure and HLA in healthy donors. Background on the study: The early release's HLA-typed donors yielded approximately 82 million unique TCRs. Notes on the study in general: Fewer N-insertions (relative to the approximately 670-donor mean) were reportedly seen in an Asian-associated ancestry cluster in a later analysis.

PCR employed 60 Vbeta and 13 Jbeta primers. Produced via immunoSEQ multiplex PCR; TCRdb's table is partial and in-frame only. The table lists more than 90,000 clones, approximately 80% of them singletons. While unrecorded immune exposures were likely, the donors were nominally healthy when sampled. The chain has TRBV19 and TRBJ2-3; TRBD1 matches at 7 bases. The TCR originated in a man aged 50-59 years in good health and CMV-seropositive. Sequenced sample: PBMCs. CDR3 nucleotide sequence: TGTGCCAGTAGCCTGGGACAGCCTAGCACAGATACGCAGTATTTT. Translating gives CASSLGQPSTDTQYF.